This T cell receptor (beta chain) was observed in a study of blood T cell repertoires in COVID-19. About the study: Acute-phase and convalescent COVID-19 samples originated in the United States, Italy and Spain. Sample material is recorded as cDNA or gDNA derived from T cells, B-cell-depleted T cells, or PBMCs.

This CDR3 is 13 amino acids long. Germline V gene data show CDR1 as SGHAT and CDR2 as FQNNGV. V lost 5 bases, J lost 6 bases, and 7 bases stayed unmatched. Per the original methods: Reference gene primers were amplified, and this amplification served to estimate nucleated cell counts. TCRdb keeps only in-frame clones here, not all; method: immunoSEQ multiplex PCR. V and J calls and clone size come straight from that table; D and trimming were deduced from the DNA. The sample contains fewer than 400,000 clones, approximately 81% of which appear only once. Cohort assignment relied on participant-reported clinical history.

The rearrangement uses TRBV11-2 and TRBJ2-7; 7 nucleotides match TRBD1. Sequencing was performed on PBMCs or T cells enriched from blood (not recorded which). This TCR derives from a woman aged 25 to 45 who had been exposed to COVID-19. The CDR3 sequence is CASSHLGGREQYF. In DNA, the CDR3 is TGTGCCAGCAGCCACTTAGGGGGCCGCGAGCAGTACTTC.